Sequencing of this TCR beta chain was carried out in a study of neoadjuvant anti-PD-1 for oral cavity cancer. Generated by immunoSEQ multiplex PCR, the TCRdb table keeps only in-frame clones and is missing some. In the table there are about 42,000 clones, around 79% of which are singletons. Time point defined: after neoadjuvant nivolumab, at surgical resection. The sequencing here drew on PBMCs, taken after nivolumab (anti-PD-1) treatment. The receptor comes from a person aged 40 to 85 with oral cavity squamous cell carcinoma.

The DNA for the CDR3 is TGTGCCAGCCGGGACACTTATAATTCACCCCTCCACTTT. Translation: CASRDTYNSPLHF. The chain recombines TRBV19 with TRBJ1-6, with a weak D call TRBD1 (6 bases). CDR1 and CDR2 from the germline V gene are LNHDA and SQIVND (reference sequence). This CDR3 has 13 residues. The ends were cut back, 9 bases at V and 4 bases at J, with 10 bases in the middle. The full variable domain, in which reference TRBV19 and TRBJ1-6 provide the parts outside the CDR3, is DGGITQSPKYLFRKEGQNVTLSCEQNLNHDAMYWYRQDPGQGLRLIYYSQIVNDFQKGDIAEGYSVSREKKESFPLTVTSAQKNPTAFYLCASRDTYNSPLHFGNGTRLTVT.